The present entry profiles one T cell receptor (beta chain) with its context. The source of the sample is a study of blood T cell repertoires in COVID-19. Assay: immunoSEQ multiplex PCR; the TCRdb copy retains only in-frame clones and omits some. The sample consists of about 270,000 clones, about nine tenths of them appearing once. Germline CDR1 LNHDA, CDR2 SQIVND (reference sequence). V was trimmed by 5 bases and J by 0 bases, leaving 20 bases between them. CDR3 length: 17 residues. This receptor was identified in a woman aged 25 to 39 with acute COVID-19. The sample consisted of PBMCs or T cells enriched from blood (not recorded which). The gene calls are TRBV19 and TRBJ2-7; D perhaps matches TRBD1 (6 bases). CDR3 protein: CASSASSGTSSSYEQYF. In DNA, the CDR3 is TGTGCCAGTAGTGCTAGTTCCGGGACATCGAGCTCCTACGAGCAGTACTTC.